This T cell receptor (beta chain) was obtained from a study of OX40 agonist ivuxolimab in advanced cancers. Points from the study as a whole: CD4+ and CD8+ T cells in blood underwent clonal expansion by week 6 at 0.1 to 3.0 mg/kg.

The count of this clone is one. The antigen remains undetermined. Looked up from germline, CDR1 is SGHTA and CDR2 is FQGNSA. The CDR3 is 15 amino acids. J lost 10 bases, V lost 4 bases, and 14 bases had no gene match. Sequenced by immunoSEQ multiplex PCR; TCRdb stores in-frame clones only, minus some. The sample shows about 67,000 clones, roughly 85% of them seen only once. The TCR originated in an adult with an advanced solid tumor such as melanoma, head and neck, liver or kidney cancer. The rearrangement joins TRBV7-2 to TRBJ2-5; TRBD2 matches at 8 bases. Sequenced here: CD4+ or CD8+ T cells sorted from blood, sampled in a trial of the OX40 agonist ivuxolimab. CDR3 amino acids: CASSSASGTSQGQYF. In nucleotides, the CDR3 is TGTGCCAGCAGCTCCGCCTCAGGGACTAGTCAGGGCCAGTACTTC.